Listed here are 19 T cell receptor beta chains from one sample, sequenced in a study of PD-1 blockade in classical Hodgkin lymphoma. Brentuximab vedotin exposure varied among the patients, all of whom had relapsed after autologous stem cell transplantation. The assay was immunoSEQ multiplex PCR, and TCRdb's table has in-frame clones only and misses some. The sample carries some 150,000 clones, around four fifths recorded once. Material: peripheral blood mononuclear cells (PBMCs), obtained before the second cycle of nivolumab. These receptors were obtained from a human donor with classical Hodgkin lymphoma.

The V gene is TRBV28, the J gene TRBJ2-7, with 9 bases lining up with TRBD2. This CDR3 has 15 residues. Germline values: CDR1 MDHEN, CDR2 SYDVKM. Losses at the gene ends were 3 bases for V and 4 bases for J; bases not matched to a gene: 7. CDR3 region: CASSFVAGASYEQYF. The CDR3 DNA is TGTGCCAGCAGTTTTGTAGCGGGAGCGTCATACGAGCAGTACTTC.

This clone was seen only once. This sequence joins TRBV15 and TRBJ2-1; possible D gene TRBD2, 7 bases. Germline CDR1 reads LNHNV; CDR2 reads YYDKDF (reference sequence). The CDR3 runs to 15 residues. The V end lost 1 base, the J end lost 4 bases, and 11 bases lay between the germline ends. CDR3 coding DNA: TGTGCCACCAGCAGAGTACAGGGAGGGTACAATGAGCAGTTCTTC. Translation gives CATSRVQGGYNEQFF. The whole variable domain, remainder taken from reference TRBV15 and TRBJ2-1, is DAMVIQNPRYQVTQFGKPVTLSCSQTLNHNVMYWYQQKSSQAPKLLFHYYDKDFNNEADTPDNFQSRRPNTSFCFLDIRSPGLGDTAMYLCATSRVQGGYNEQFFGPGTRLTVL.

This clone occurred a few times. The gene calls are TRBV9 and TRBJ2-5; D is ambiguous. CDR3 length: 14 amino acids. The germline gives CDR1 SGDLS, CDR2 YYNGEE. Between the trimmed V and J ends, which lost 0 bases and 5 bases, there was a span of 11 bases. CDR3 DNA: TGTGCCAGCAGCGTAGGGAATAGCTGGGAGACCCAGTACTTC. Protein sequence: CASSVGNSWETQYF.

This clone was seen a few times. Here the CDR3 reads CASSAGGSTDTQYF. In DNA, the CDR3 is TGCGCCAGCAGCGCGGGGGGATCCACAGATACGCAGTATTTT. The chain recombines TRBV5-1 with TRBJ2-3, with TRBD2 matching over 8 bases. The germline CDR1 and CDR2 sequences are SGHRS and YFSETQ. This CDR3 contains 14 residues. The trim removed 4 bases at V and 2 bases at J, leaving 3 bases unmatched.

The V gene is TRBV28, the J gene TRBJ2-1; tentative D call: TRBD1 (5 bases). The CDR3 extends over 17 amino acids. The germline CDR1 and CDR2 sequences are MDHEN and SYDVKM. The V and J ends lost 2 bases and 0 bases respectively, with 14 bases between them. The CDR3 here is CASSLVRRTSSYNEQFF. CDR3 nucleotides: TGTGCCAGCAGTTTAGTCCGGCGGACAAGCTCCTACAATGAGCAGTTCTTC.

The rearrangement uses TRBV29-1 and TRBJ1-2; D unclear. The CDR3 length is 13 residues. Trimming left V 6 bases short and J 8 bases short, with 19 bases between. Germline CDR1 and CDR2: SQVTM and ANQGSEA. The CDR3 here is CSVGSWGRRGYTF. CDR3 DNA sequence: TGCAGCGTCGGGTCTTGGGGTAGACGGGGCTACACCTTC.

With respect to this clone: This same CDR3 is encoded by further DNA sequences in the sample. The chain recombines TRBV27 with TRBJ1-2; perhaps TRBD1 as D (6 bases). CDR1 and CDR2 (germline): MNHEY, SMNVEV (reference sequence). V was cut by 3 bases and J by 3 bases, with 8 bases left in between. The CDR3 is 13 amino acids. CDR3 residues: CASSFRTDYGYTF. The CDR3 region has the DNA TGTGCCAGCAGTTTTAGGACAGACTATGGCTACACCTTC.

The rearrangement uses TRBV18 and TRBJ1-1; tentative D call: TRBD1 (5 bases). V was shortened by 6 bases and J by 2 bases, with 13 bases between the two germline ends. Germline CDR1 and CDR2: KGHSH and LQKENI. The CDR3 contains 14 residues. The CDR3 here is CASSPRDSNTEAFF. CDR3 DNA: TGTGCCAGCTCCCCAAGAGACAGCAACACTGAAGCTTTCTTT.

The chain links TRBV28 to TRBJ2-2; 10 nucleotides line up with TRBD2. The CDR3 is 17 amino acids. J was trimmed by 2 bases and V by 6 bases; bases with no gene match: 9. Germline V lookup: CDR1 MDHEN, CDR2 SYDVKM. This chain's CDR3 is CASSPIGLADNTGELFF. The CDR3 DNA reads TGTGCCAGCAGCCCTATTGGACTAGCGGATAACACCGGGGAGCTGTTTTTT. The variable domain in full, completed from reference TRBV28 and TRBJ2-2, reads DVKVTQSSRYLVKRTGEKVFLECVQDMDHENMFWYRQDPGLGLRLIYFSYDVKMKEKGDIPEGYSVSREKKERFSLILESASTNQTSMYLCASSPIGLADNTGELFFGEGSRLTVL.

V and J are TRBV7-8 and TRBJ1-4; no reliable D call. Germline CDR1 SGHVS, CDR2 FQNEAQ. This CDR3 spans 13 amino acids. V lost 1 base and J 8 bases, leaving 8 bases between the germline ends. The chain's CDR3 is CASSLVVQEKLFF. CDR3 nucleotides: TGTGCCAGCAGCTTAGTTGTACAGGAAAAACTGTTTTTT.

The genes are TRBV13 and TRBJ2-1, with 9 nucleotides matching TRBD2. This CDR3 spans 16 amino acids. Germline trimming cut 3 bases from V and 6 bases from J; bases unmatched to any gene: 9. Germline loops: CDR1 PRHDT, CDR2 FYEKMQ (reference sequence). CDR3: CASSLGLLAGSNEQFF. CDR3 DNA: TGTGCCAGCAGCTTGGGTTTGCTAGCGGGGTCCAATGAGCAGTTCTTC.

The rearrangement links TRBV9 to TRBJ1-5; D is undetermined. This CDR3 is built from 13 residues. The germline V gene has CDR1 SGDLS and CDR2 YYNGEE. V gave up 3 bases and J gave up 9 bases, with 13 bases separating them. The CDR3 sequence is CASSALATGPQHF. Written as DNA, the CDR3 is TGTGCCAGCAGCGCACTAGCGACGGGGCCCCAGCATTTT.

This sequence joins TRBV10-3 and TRBJ2-3; D possibly corresponds to TRBD1 (6 bases). Per the germline V gene, CDR1 is ENHRY and CDR2 is SYGVKD. V was trimmed by 4 bases and J by 3 bases, leaving 11 bases between them. This CDR3 is 14 amino acids long. Here the CDR3 DNA reads TGTGCCATCAGTGGAGTACAGGGAACAGATACGCAGTATTTT. Translation: CAISGVQGTDTQYF.

Note on this clone: In the same sample, other DNA sequences code for this CDR3. DNA for the CDR3: TGTGCCAGCAGCGTAGTTAGCGGTGGAACCGGGGAGCTGTTTTTT. It codes for CASSVVSGGTGELFF. The genes are TRBV9 and TRBJ2-2; weak D call: TRBD2 (6 bases). CDR3 size: 15 residues. Looked up from germline, CDR1 is SGDLS and CDR2 is YYNGEE. V lost 0 bases and J 5 bases, leaving 11 bases between the germline ends.

J is TRBJ2-3 and V is TRBV19; 9 positions match TRBD1. CDR1 LNHDA and CDR2 SQIVND come from the germline V gene (reference sequence). The CDR3 is 16 amino acids. J gave up 2 bases and V 5 bases, and 8 bases lay outside the gene matches. The CDR3 region has the DNA TGTGCCAGTAGTGTCCGAGACAGGGGGGACACAGATACGCAGTATTTT. Translation gives CASSVRDRGDTDTQYF.

This chain connects TRBV5-1 to TRBJ2-1; D could derive from TRBD1 or TRBD2 (6 bases each). Trimming removed 2 bases from V and 6 bases from J, with 18 bases in between. This CDR3 comprises 16 residues. Per germline, CDR1 SGHRS and CDR2 YFSETQ. The CDR3 sequence: CASSLFQGRSGNEQFF. Here the CDR3 DNA reads TGCGCCAGCAGCTTATTCCAGGGGAGGTCGGGCAATGAGCAGTTCTTC.

V and J are TRBV11-1 and TRBJ2-4; 10 bases match TRBD1. CDR1 and CDR2 (germline): SGHAT, FQDESV (reference sequence). Trimming removed 5 bases from V and 0 bases from J; junction bases left unmatched: 4. The CDR3 spans 16 residues. The CDR3 nucleotides read TGTGCCAGCAGCCTGGACAGGGGGGTAGCCAAAAACATTCAGTACTTC. Protein product: CASSLDRGVAKNIQYF.

This chain joins TRBV7-3 and TRBJ2-2, with a possible D match to TRBD1 (6 bases). Germline loops: CDR1 SGHTA, CDR2 FQGTGA. With 5 bases removed from V and 1 base from J, the gap between germline ends came to 11 bases. This CDR3 is 15 amino acids long. The CDR3 protein is CASSPDSWNTGELFF. As DNA, the CDR3 is TGTGCCAGCAGCCCGGACAGCTGGAACACCGGGGAGCTGTTTTTT.

The rearrangement joins TRBV19 to TRBJ1-4; D is possibly TRBD1 (5 bases). V was pared by 3 bases and J by 2 bases, with 13 bases between. CDR1 and CDR2 from the germline V gene are LNHDA and SQIVND (reference sequence). The CDR3 length is 16 residues. CDR3 DNA sequence: TGTGCCAGTAGTATGGATCAATGGGGGACTAATGAAAAACTGTTTTTT. The encoded protein is CASSMDQWGTNEKLFF.